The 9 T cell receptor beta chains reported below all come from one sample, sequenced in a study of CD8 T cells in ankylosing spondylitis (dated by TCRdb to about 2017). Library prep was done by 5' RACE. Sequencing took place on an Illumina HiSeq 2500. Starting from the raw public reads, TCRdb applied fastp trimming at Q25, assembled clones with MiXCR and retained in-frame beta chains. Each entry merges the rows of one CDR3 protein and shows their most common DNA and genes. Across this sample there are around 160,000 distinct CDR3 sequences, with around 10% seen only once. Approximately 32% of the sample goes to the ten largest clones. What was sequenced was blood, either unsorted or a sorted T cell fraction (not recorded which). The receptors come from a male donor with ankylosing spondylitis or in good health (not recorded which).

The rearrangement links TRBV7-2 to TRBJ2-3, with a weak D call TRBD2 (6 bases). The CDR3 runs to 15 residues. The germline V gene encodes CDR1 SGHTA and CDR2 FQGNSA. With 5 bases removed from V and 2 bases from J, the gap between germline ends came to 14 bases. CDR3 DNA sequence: TGTGCCAGCAGCCCTCTAGCGCCTAACACAGATACGCAGTATTTT. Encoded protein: CASSPLAPNTDTQYF.

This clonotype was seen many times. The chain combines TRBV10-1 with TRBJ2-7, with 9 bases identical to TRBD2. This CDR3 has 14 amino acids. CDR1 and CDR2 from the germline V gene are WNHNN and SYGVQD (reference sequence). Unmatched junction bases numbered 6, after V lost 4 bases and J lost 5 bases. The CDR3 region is CASSGIAGANEQYF. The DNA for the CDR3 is TGCGCCAGCAGTGGGATAGCGGGAGCAAACGAGCAGTACTTC.

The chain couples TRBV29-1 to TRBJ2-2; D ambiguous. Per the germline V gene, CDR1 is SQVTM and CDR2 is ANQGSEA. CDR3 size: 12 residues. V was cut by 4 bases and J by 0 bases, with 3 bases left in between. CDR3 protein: CSVGSNTGELFF. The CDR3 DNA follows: TGCAGCGTTGGGTCGAACACCGGGGAGCTGTTTTTT.

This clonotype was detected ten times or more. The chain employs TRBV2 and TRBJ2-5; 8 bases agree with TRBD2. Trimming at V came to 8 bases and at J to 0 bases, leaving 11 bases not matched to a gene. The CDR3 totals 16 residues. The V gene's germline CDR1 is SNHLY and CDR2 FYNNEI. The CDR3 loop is CASVTPLAGYQETQYF. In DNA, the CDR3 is TGTGCCAGCGTCACTCCATTAGCGGGGTACCAAGAGACCCAGTACTTC.

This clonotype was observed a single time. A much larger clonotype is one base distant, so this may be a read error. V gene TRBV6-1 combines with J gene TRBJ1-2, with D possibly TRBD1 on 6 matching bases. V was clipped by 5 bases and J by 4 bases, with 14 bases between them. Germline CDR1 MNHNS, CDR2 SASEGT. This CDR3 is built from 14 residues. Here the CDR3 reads CASSRGLQGYGYTF. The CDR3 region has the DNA TGTGCCAGCAGTCGGGGTTTACAGGGCTATGGCTACACCTTC.

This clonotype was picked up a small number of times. CDR3 sequence (DNA): TGTGCCAGCAGCTTGACAGGGGCCACAGGTCAGCCCCAGCATTTT. It translates to CASSLTGATGQPQHF. The chain joins TRBV7-2 to TRBJ1-5; 8 positions agree with TRBD1. The V segment lost 3 bases and the J segment 6 bases; nucleotides outside the gene matches: 7. From germline, CDR1 is SGHTA and CDR2 FQGNSA. The CDR3 spans 15 residues.

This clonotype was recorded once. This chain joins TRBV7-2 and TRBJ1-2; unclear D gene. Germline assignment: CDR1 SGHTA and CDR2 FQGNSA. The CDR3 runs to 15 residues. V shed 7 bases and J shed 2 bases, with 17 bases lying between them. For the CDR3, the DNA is TGTGCCAGCACCGTTAGGGTGGGAGACAACTATGGCTACACCTTC. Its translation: CASTVRVGDNYGYTF.

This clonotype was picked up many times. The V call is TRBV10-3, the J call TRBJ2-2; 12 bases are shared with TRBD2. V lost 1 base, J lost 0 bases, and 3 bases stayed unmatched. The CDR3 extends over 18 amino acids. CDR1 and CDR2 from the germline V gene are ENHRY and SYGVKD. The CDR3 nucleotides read TGTGCCATCAGTGAGTGGGGACTAGCGGGTACGAACACCGGGGAGCTGTTTTTT. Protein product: CAISEWGLAGTNTGELFF.

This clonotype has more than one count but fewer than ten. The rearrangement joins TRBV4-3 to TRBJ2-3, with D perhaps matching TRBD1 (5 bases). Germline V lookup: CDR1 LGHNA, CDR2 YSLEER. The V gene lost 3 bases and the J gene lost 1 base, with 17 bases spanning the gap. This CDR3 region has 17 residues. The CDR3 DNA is TGCGCCAGCAGCCACCAAATTTCCCTAGGGGGCACAGATACGCAGTATTTT. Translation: CASSHQISLGGTDTQYF.